This note documents a single T cell receptor beta chain sequence. Antigen specificity is unknown. Per individual sample, total RNA of at least 6 micrograms was extracted. A second roughly 7 to 11 cycle PCR used barcoded and J-beta primers. From the 5' RACE reads, TCRdb called clonotypes with MiXCR, one entry per CDR3 protein. The repertoire includes about 930,000 distinct CDR3 sequences, roughly 29% of them detected once, and more than 8.5% sits in the top ten. This entry belongs to a study of blood T cells in healthy people across ages. General study points: Changes seen in expanded clonotypes were possibly confounded by donor CMV status left unknown. Long-lived donors exceeded aged donors in naive CD4+ cells and diversity.

Losses at the gene ends were 5 bases for V and 0 bases for J; bases not matched to a gene: 1. CDR1 is DFQATT and CDR2 is SNEGSKA in the germline V gene (reference sequence). This CDR3 spans 15 amino acids. The same sample was also studied in work on T cells of mothers and their children. That source adds: Slightly higher but non-significant overlap marked related mother-child pairs versus unrelated pairs.

The sample comprised blood. This clonotype was obtained from a woman aged 40 to 55 in good health. The gene calls are TRBV20-1 and TRBJ1-4, with TRBD1 matching over 12 bases. Here the CDR3 DNA reads TGCAGTGCTGGGACAGGGGGCTCAACTAATGAAAAACTGTTTTTT. Protein: CSAGTGGSTNEKLFF.